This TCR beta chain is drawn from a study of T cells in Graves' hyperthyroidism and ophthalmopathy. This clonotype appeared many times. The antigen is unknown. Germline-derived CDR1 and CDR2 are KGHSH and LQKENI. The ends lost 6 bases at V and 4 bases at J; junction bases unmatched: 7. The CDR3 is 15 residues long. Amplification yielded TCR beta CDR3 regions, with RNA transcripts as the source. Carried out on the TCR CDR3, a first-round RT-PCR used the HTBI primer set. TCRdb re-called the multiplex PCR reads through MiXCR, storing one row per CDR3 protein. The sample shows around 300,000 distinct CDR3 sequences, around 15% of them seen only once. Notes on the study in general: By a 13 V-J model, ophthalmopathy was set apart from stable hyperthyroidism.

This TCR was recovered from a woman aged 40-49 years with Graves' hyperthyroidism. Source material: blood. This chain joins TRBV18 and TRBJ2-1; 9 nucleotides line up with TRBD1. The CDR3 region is CASSLPGQGYNEQFF. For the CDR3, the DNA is TGTGCCAGCTCGCTACCGGGACAGGGATACAATGAGCAGTTCTTC.